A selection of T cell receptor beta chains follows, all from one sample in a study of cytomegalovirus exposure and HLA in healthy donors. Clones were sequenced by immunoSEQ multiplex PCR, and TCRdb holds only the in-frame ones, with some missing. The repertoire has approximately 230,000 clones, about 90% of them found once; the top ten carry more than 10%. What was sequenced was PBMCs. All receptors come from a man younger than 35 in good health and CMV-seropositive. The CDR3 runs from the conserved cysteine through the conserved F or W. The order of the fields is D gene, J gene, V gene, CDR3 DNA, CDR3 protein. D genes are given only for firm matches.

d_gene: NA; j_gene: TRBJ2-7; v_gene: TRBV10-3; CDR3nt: TGTGCCATCAGTCGGACGGAGATTTCCTACGAGCAGTACTTC; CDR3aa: CAISRTEISYEQYF
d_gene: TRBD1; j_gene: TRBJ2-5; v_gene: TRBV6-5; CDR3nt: TGTGCCAGCAGAGATACAGGGGGCAGAGAGACCCAGTACTTC; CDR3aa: CASRDTGGRETQYF
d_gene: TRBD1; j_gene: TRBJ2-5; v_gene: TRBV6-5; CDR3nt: TGTGCCAGCAGTTACTCCGGGACAGACCAAGAGACCCAGTACTTC; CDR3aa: CASSYSGTDQETQYF
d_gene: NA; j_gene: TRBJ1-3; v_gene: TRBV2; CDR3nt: TGTGCCAGCAGTGAATGGGACTCTGGAAACACCATATATTTT; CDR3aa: CASSEWDSGNTIYF
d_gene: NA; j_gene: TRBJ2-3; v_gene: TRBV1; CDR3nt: TGCACCAGCAGCCGTGTATCTAGCACAGATACGCAGTATTTT; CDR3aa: CTSSRVSSTDTQYF
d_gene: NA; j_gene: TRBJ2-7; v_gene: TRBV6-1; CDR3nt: TGTGCCACCTCCGGGCAGCCATACGAGCAGTACTTC; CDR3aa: CATSGQPYEQYF
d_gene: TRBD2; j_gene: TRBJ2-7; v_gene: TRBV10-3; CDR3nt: TGTGCCATCAGTGAGTCAACACTAGCGGGAGGACGCGAGCAGTACTTC; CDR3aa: CAISESTLAGGREQYF
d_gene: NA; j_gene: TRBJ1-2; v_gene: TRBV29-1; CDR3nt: TGCAGCGTTGACATGGAAGAGGGGATCGACTATGGCTACACCTTC; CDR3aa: CSVDMEEGIDYGYTF
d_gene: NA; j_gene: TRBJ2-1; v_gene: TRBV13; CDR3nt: TGTGCCAGCAGCCCCCAGACCAGCGATGAGCAGTTCTTC; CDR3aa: CASSPQTSDEQFF
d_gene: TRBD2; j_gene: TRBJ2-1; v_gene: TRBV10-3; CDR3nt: TGTGCCATCAGTGATAGCGGGAGGGTTAACAATGAGCAGTTCTTC; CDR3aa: CAISDSGRVNNEQFF
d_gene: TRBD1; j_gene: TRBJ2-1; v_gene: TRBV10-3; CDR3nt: TGTGCCATCAGTGAGTCACCGGGACAGGGGGTCCAGTTCTTC; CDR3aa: CAISESPGQGVQFF
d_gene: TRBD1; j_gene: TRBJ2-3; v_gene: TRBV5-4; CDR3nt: TGTGCCAGCAGCTTCGGACAGGGGGCAGATACGCAGTATTTT; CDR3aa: CASSFGQGADTQYF